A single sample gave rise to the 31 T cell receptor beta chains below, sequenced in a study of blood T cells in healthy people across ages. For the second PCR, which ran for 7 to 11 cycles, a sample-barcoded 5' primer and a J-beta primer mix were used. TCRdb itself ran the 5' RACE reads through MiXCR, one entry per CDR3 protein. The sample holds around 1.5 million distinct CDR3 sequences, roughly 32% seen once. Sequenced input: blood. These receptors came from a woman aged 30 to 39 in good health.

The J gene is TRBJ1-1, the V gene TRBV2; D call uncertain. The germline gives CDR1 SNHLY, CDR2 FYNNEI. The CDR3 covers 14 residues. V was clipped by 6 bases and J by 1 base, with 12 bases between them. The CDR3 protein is CASSSITANTEAFF. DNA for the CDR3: TGTGCCAGCAGCTCCATAACAGCGAACACTGAAGCTTTCTTT.

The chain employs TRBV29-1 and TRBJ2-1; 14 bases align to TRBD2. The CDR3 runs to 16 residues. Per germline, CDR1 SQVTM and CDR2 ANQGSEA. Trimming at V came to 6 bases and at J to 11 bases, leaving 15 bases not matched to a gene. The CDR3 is CSVSGTSGSDWNKQFF. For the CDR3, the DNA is TGCAGCGTCTCCGGGACTAGCGGGAGTGATTGGAATAAGCAGTTCTTC.

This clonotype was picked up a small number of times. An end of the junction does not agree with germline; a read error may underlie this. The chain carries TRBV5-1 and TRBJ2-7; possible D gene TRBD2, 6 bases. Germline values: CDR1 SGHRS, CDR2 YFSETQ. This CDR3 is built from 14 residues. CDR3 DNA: TGCACCAGCAGCTTCGCGGGACCGAATGAAGAGCAGTACTTC. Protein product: CTSSFAGPNEEQYF.

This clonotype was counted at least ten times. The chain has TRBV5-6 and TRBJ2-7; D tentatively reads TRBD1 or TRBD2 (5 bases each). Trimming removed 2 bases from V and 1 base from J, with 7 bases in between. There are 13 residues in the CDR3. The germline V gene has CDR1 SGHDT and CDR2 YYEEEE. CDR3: CASSLGESYEQYF. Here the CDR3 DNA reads TGTGCCAGCAGCTTAGGGGAGTCCTACGAGCAGTACTTC. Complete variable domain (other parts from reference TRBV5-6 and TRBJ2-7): DAGVTQSPTHLIKTRGQQVTLRCSPKSGHDTVSWYQQALGQGPQFIFQYYEEEERQRGNFPDRFSGHQFPNYSSELNVNALLLGDSALYLCASSLGESYEQYFGPGTRLTVT.

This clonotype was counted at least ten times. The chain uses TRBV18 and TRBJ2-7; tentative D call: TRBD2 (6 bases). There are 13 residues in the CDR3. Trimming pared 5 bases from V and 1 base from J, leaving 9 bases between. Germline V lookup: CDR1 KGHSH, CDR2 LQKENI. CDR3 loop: CASSGGMSYEQYF. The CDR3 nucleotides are TGTGCCAGCTCAGGCGGGATGTCCTACGAGCAGTACTTC.

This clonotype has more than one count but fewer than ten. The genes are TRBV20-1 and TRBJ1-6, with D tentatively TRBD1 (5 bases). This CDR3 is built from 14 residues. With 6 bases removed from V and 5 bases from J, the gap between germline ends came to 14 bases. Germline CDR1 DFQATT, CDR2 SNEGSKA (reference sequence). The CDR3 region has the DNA TGCAGTGCGGAGGGGTATGGGGATAATTCACCCCTCCACTTT. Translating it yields CSAEGYGDNSPLHF.

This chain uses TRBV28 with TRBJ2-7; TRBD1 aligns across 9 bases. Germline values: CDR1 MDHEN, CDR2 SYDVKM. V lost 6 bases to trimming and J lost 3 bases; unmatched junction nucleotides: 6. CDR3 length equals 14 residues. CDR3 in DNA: TGTGCCAGCAGGCCCCCGGGACAGGGCTACGAGCAGTACTTC. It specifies CASRPPGQGYEQYF. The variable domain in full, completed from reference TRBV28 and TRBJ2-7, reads DVKVTQSSRYLVKRTGEKVFLECVQDMDHENMFWYRQDPGLGLRLIYFSYDVKMKEKGDIPEGYSVSREKKERFSLILESASTNQTSMYLCASRPPGQGYEQYFGPGTRLTVT.

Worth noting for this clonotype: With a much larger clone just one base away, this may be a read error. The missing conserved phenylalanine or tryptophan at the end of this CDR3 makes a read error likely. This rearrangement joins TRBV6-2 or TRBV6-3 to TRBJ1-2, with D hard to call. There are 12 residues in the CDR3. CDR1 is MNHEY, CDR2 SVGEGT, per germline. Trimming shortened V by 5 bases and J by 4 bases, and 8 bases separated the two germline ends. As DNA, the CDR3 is TGTGCCAGCAGTATGGGTACCTATGGCTACACCTGC. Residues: CASSMGTYGYTC.

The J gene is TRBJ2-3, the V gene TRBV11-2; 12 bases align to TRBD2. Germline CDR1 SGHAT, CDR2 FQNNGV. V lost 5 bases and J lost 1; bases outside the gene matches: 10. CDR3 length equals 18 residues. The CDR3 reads CASSLRASGGGGTDTQYF. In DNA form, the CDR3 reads TGTGCCAGCAGCCTAAGGGCTAGCGGGGGGGGTGGCACAGATACGCAGTATTTT.

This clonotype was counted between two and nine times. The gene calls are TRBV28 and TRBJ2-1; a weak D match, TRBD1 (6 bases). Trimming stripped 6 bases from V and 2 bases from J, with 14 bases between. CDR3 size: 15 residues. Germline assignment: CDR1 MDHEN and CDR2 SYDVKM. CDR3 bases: TGTGCCAGCAGAATTACAGGGAACCCCTACAATGAGCAGTTCTTC. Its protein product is CASRITGNPYNEQFF.

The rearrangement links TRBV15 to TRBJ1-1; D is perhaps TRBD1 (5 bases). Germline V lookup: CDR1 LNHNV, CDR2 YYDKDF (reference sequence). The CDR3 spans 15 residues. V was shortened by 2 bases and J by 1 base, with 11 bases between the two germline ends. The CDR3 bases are TGTGCCACCAGCAGATCCCCGGGGGGGAACACTGAAGCTTTCTTT. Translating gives CATSRSPGGNTEAFF.

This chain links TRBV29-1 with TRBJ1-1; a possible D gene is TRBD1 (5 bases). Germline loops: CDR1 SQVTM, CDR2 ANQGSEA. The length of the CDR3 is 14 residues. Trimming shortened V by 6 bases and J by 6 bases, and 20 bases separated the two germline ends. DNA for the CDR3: TGCAGCGTCATGGGGTGGGGGGGGGAGGCTGAAGCTTTCTTT. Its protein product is CSVMGWGGEAEAFF.

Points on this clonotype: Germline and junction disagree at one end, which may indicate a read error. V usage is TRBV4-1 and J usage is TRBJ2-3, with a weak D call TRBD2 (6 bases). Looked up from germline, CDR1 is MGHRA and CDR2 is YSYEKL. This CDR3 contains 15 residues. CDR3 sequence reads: CAGSQTGVSTDTQYF. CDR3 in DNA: TGCGCCGGCAGCCAAACGGGAGTTAGCACAGATACGCAGTATTTT.

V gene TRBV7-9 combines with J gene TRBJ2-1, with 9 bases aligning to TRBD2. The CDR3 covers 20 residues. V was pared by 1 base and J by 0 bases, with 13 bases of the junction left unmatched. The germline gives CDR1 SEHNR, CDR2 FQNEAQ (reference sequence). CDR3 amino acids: CASSLDLRTSGQGSYNEQFF. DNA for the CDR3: TGTGCCAGCAGCTTAGATCTTCGTACTAGCGGGCAAGGCTCCTACAATGAGCAGTTCTTC.

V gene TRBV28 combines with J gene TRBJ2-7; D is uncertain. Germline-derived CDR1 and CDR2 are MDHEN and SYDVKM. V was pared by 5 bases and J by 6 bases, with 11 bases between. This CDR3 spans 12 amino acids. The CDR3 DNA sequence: TGTGCCAGCAGTGCCTTGATCCGCGAGCAGTACTTC. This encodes CASSALIREQYF.

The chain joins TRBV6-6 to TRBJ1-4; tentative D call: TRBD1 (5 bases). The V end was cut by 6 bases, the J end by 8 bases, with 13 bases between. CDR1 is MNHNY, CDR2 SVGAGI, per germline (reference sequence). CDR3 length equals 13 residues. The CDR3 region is CASRPGQREKLFF. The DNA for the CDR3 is TGTGCCAGCAGGCCCGGACAAAGGGAAAAACTGTTTTTT.

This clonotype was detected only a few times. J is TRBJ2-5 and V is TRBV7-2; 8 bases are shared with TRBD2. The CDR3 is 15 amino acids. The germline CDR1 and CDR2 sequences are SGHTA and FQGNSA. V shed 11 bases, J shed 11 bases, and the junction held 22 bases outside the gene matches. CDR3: CAGALAAGIADEQYF. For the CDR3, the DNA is TGTGCCGGGGCACTAGCGGCAGGGATTGCGGATGAGCAGTACTTC.

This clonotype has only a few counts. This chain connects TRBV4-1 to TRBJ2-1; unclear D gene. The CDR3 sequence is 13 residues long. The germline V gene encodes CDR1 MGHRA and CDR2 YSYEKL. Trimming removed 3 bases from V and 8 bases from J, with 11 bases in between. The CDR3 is CASSHATWYEQFF. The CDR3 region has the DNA TGCGCCAGCAGCCATGCTACATGGTATGAGCAGTTCTTC.

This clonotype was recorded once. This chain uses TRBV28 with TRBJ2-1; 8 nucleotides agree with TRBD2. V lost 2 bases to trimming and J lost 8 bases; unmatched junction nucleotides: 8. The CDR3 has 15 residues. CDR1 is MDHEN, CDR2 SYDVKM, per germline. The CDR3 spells CASSLGLAGNDEQFF. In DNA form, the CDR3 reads TGTGCCAGCAGTTTAGGGCTAGCGGGCAACGATGAGCAGTTCTTC.

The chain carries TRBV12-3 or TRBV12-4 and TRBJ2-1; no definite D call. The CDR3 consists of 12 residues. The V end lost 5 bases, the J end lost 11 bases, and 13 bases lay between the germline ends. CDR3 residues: CASSDRIQKQFF. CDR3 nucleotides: TGTGCCAGCAGTGATAGGATACAGAAGCAGTTCTTC.

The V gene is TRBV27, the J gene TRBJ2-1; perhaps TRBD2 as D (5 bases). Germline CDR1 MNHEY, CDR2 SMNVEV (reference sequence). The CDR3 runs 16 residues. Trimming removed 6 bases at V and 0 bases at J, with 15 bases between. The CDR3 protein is CASSSLLRVSYNEQFF. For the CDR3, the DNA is TGTGCCAGCAGCTCCCTTCTGAGGGTCTCCTACAATGAGCAGTTCTTC.

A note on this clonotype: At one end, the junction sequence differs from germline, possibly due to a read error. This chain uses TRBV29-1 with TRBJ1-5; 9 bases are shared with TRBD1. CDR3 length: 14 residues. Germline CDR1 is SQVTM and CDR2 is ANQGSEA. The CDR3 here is CSVRRDRVNRPQHF. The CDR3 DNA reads TGCAGCGTCAGAAGGGACAGGGTGAATCGGCCCCAGCATTTT.

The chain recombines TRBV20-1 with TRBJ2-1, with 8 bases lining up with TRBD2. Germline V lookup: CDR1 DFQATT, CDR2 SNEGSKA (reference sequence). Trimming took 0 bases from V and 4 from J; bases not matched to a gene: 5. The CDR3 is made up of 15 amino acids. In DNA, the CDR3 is TGCAGTGCTAGAGATTTAGGGACTAGTTACAATGAGCAGTTCTTC. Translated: CSARDLGTSYNEQFF.

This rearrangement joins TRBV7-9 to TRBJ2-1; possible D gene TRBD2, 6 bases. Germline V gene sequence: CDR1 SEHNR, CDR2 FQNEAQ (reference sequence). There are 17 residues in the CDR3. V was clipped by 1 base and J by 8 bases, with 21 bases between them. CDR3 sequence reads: CASSLVRMTSSSDEQFF. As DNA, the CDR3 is TGTGCCAGCAGCTTAGTTCGCATGACTAGTAGTTCGGATGAGCAGTTCTTC.

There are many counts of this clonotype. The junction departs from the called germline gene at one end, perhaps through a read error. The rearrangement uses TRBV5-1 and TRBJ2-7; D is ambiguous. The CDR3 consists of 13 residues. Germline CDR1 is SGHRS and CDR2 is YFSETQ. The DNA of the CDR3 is TGTGCCAGCAGTTTAGACCCTCCCTACGAGCAGTACTTC. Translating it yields CASSLDPPYEQYF.

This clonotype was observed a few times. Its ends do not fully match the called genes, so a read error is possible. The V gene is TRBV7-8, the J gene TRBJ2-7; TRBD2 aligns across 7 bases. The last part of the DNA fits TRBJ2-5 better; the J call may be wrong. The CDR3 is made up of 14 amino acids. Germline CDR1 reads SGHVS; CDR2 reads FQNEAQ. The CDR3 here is CAGSLMGGGETQYF. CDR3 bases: TGTGCCGGCAGCCTGATGGGGGGGGGAGAGACCCAGTACTTC.

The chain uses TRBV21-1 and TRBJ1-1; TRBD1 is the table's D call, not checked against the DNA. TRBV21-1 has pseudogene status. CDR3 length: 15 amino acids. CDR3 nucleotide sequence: TGTGCCAGCAGCAAGAGGGGGGGGATGAACACTGAAGCTTTCTTT. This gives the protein CASSKRGGMNTEAFF.

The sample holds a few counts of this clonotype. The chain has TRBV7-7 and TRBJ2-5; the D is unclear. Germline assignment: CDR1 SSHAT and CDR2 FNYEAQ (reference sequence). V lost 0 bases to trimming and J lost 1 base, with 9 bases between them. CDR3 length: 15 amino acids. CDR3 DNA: TGTGCCAGCAGCTTAGCGTTGAGGAGCCAAGAGACCCAGTACTTC. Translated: CASSLALRSQETQYF.

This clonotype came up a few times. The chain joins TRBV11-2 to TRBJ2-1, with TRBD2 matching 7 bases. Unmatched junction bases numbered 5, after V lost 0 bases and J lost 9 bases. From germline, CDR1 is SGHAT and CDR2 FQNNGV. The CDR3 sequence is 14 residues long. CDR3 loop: CASSLELWGGEQFF. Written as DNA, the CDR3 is TGTGCCAGCAGCTTAGAGCTCTGGGGGGGTGAGCAGTTCTTC.

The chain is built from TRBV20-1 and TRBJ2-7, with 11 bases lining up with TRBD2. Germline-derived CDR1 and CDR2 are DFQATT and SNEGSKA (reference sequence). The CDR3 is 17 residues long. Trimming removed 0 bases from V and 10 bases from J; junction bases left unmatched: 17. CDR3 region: CSARDGGSGRGKEAQYF. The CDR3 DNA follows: TGCAGTGCTAGAGATGGCGGTAGCGGGAGGGGGAAAGAGGCCCAGTACTTC.

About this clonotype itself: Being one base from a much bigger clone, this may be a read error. The CDR3 DNA reads as TGTGCCAGCAGTTTAGAGATGAGCGGGGGCACAGATGCGCAGTATTTT. This codes for CASSLEMSGGTDAQYF. This rearrangement joins TRBV12-3 or TRBV12-4 to TRBJ2-3, with 8 bases aligning to TRBD2. The CDR3 is made up of 16 amino acids.